This entry concerns a single T cell receptor (beta chain). Its target is unknown. The CDR3 totals 13 residues. V lost 2 bases and J lost 3, with 8 bases in between. Germline values: CDR1 SGDLS, CDR2 YYNGEE. This entry is derived from a study of cytomegalovirus exposure and HLA in healthy donors. Amplification used 60 Vbeta primers and 13 Jbeta primers. Profiling relied on immunoSEQ multiplex PCR, and the TCRdb table lists in-frame clones only, not all of them. The sample yields around 140,000 clones, roughly 74% seen once. General study points: Follow-up analysis later connected one missense variant in DCLRE1C with trimming of TCR beta V- and J-genes. Cytomegalovirus-associated status was assigned to about 160 TCR beta chains.

This TCR was recovered from a woman under 30 in good health and CMV-seropositive. V and J are TRBV9 and TRBJ1-1; perhaps TRBD1 as D (5 bases). The specimen sequenced was PBMCs. CDR3 bases: TGTGCCAGCAGCGTCGGGGGGGACACTGAAGCTTTCTTT. As protein: CASSVGGDTEAFF.